This is a list of T cell receptor beta chains from one sample in a study of blood T cell repertoires in COVID-19. Measured with immunoSEQ multiplex PCR; TCRdb has only the in-frame clones, and not every one. The table shows fewer than 120,000 clones, with 75% to 85% occurring only once. The sequenced sample consisted of peripheral blood. These TCRs come from a woman aged 55-69 years with acute or convalescent COVID-19. CDR3s include the opening cysteine and the closing phenylalanine or tryptophan. Each record gives: V gene, CDR3 protein.

v_call: TRBV28; cdr3_aa: CASSLGGRAFSPLHF
v_call: TRBV29-1; cdr3_aa: CSVGTVLGYTF
v_call: TRBV5-6; cdr3_aa: CASSLYGGQGSYEQYF
v_call: TRBV7-9; cdr3_aa: CASSLGGRATEAFF
v_call: TRBV14; cdr3_aa: CASSQFLNQPQHF
v_call: TRBV10-3; cdr3_aa: CAISQTGGEDEKLFF
v_call: TRBV7-2; cdr3_aa: CASSLRTGGNQPQHF
v_call: TRBV19; cdr3_aa: CASSILGGNQPQHF
v_call: TRBV5-4; cdr3_aa: CASSLARDSSNTGELFF
v_call: TRBV19; cdr3_aa: CASKEGGETQYF
v_call: TRBV7-2; cdr3_aa: CASGQGLDQPQHF
v_call: TRBV6-4; cdr3_aa: CASSDYEGDEQFF
v_call: TRBV4-3; cdr3_aa: CASSQDWPGIAGELFF
v_call: TRBV6-2/TRBV6-3; cdr3_aa: CASSPGQGLSYEQYF
v_call: TRBV9; cdr3_aa: CASSVGDSASTDTQYF
v_call: TRBV19; cdr3_aa: CASSIARQGQGEKLFF
v_call: TRBV30; cdr3_aa: CAWNTKTGQQETQYF
v_call: TRBV19; cdr3_aa: CASSLEHISNQPQHF
v_call: TRBV2; cdr3_aa: CASLPGPMNTEAFF
v_call: TRBV7-9; cdr3_aa: CASSPRTGWDTEAFF
v_call: TRBV9; cdr3_aa: CASSVDRGSEQYF
v_call: TRBV4-1; cdr3_aa: CASNPLAGTGELFF
v_call: TRBV5-4; cdr3_aa: CASSFDRDYGYTF
v_call: TRBV3-1/TRBV3-2; cdr3_aa: CASSQGGDYNSPLHF
v_call: TRBV19; cdr3_aa: CASSTSREDTIYF
v_call: TRBV9; cdr3_aa: CASSVAIGGEQYF
v_call: TRBV19; cdr3_aa: CASIGGEYGYTF